The sequence of this T cell receptor beta chain was determined in a study of tumour-infiltrating T cells in Burkitt lymphoma. Overall study: Repertoire clonality predicted overall and progression-free survival.

Assay: immunoSEQ multiplex PCR; the TCRdb copy retains only in-frame clones and omits some. The sample has about 1,600 clones; 17% are singletons. This clone was counted between two and nine times. The sequenced sample consisted of tumor tissue. The clonotype originates from a human donor with diffuse large B-cell lymphoma.

The DNA of the CDR3 is TGTGCCAGCTCACCAGAGACTGGGGGAAGCGATCAGCCCCAGCATTTT. This encodes CASSPETGGSDQPQHF. This sequence joins TRBV18 and TRBJ1-5; D is perhaps TRBD1 (5 bases). The CDR3 totals 16 residues. CDR1 and CDR2 from the germline V gene are KGHSH and LQKENI. The V end was cut by 2 bases, the J end by 5 bases, with 16 bases between. Together with reference TRBV18 and TRBJ1-5, the CDR3 gives the full variable domain: NAGVMQNPRHLVRRRGQEARLRCSPMKGHSHVYWYRQLPEEGLKFMVYLQKENIIDESGMPKERFSAEFPKEGPSILRIQQVVRGDSAAYFCASSPETGGSDQPQHFGDGTRLSIL.